One sample yielded the 17 T cell receptor beta chains listed below, sequenced in a study of OX40 agonist ivuxolimab in advanced cancers. Generated by immunoSEQ multiplex PCR, the TCRdb table keeps only in-frame clones and is missing some. The sample has roughly 48,000 clones; about 88% are singletons. Source: CD4+ or CD8+ T cells sorted from blood, taken in a trial of the OX40 agonist ivuxolimab. All receptors come from an adult with an advanced solid tumor such as melanoma, head and neck, liver or kidney cancer.

Notes on this clone: The same CDR3 also results from other DNA sequences found in this sample. This sequence joins TRBV19 and TRBJ2-1; D remains unclear. This CDR3 has 15 amino acids. The ends were cut back, 3 bases at V and 0 bases at J, with 9 bases in the middle. The germline gives CDR1 LNHDA, CDR2 SQIVND (reference sequence). The DNA for the CDR3 is TGTGCCAGTAGTATGGGTGAGAGCTCCTACAATGAGCAGTTCTTC. This sequence encodes CASSMGESSYNEQFF.

The chain links TRBV25-1 to TRBJ2-1, with TRBD2 matching 8 bases. The V and J ends lost 2 bases and 8 bases, in that order; junction bases with no gene match: 14. Germline CDR1 is MGHDK and CDR2 is SYGVNS. There are 17 residues in the CDR3. CDR3 in amino acids: CASSEPPRSGSRYEQFF. The CDR3 nucleotides read TGTGCCAGCAGTGAACCCCCCAGGAGCGGGAGTAGGTATGAGCAGTTCTTC.

This clone has a single count. This chain joins TRBV11-2 and TRBJ1-4; D remains ambiguous. Germline lookup yields CDR1 SGHAT and CDR2 FQNNGV. Deletions cut 2 bases from V and 5 bases from J, with 12 bases between. The CDR3 runs to 15 residues. This CDR3 reads CASSLHRRINEKLFF. In nucleotides, the CDR3 is TGTGCCAGCAGCTTACATCGACGGATAAATGAAAAACTGTTTTTT.

The rearrangement uses TRBV5-6 and TRBJ2-5; TRBD1 agrees at 12 bases. The V segment lost 3 bases and the J segment 5 bases; nucleotides outside the gene matches: 5. Germline CDR1 SGHDT, CDR2 YYEEEE. The CDR3 has 15 residues. In nucleotides, the CDR3 is TGTGCCAGCAGCTCTGGGACAGGGGGCTCGGAGACCCAGTACTTC. Its protein is CASSSGTGGSETQYF.

This chain joins TRBV27 and TRBJ1-6; TRBD1 is a possible D gene (6 bases). Trimming left V 7 bases short and J 5 bases short, with 15 bases between. The V gene's germline CDR1 is MNHEY and CDR2 SMNVEV (reference sequence). CDR3 length: 15 amino acids. CDR3 nucleotide sequence: TGTGCCAGCACGGAGGGGGGGTTCGATAATTCACCCCTCCACTTT. The encoded protein is CASTEGGFDNSPLHF.

The chain is built from TRBV6-5 and TRBJ2-7; 12 bases agree with TRBD2. The CDR3 covers 15 residues. The V and J ends lost 6 bases and 3 bases, in that order; junction bases with no gene match: 6. CDR1 MNHEY and CDR2 SVGAGI come from the germline V gene. The CDR3 coding sequence is TGTGCCAGCAGAACACTAGCGGGAGGAATCTACGAGCAGTACTTC. Amino acid sequence: CASRTLAGGIYEQYF.

J is TRBJ2-3 and V is TRBV19; D might be TRBD1 (5 bases). Germline assignment: CDR1 LNHDA and CDR2 SQIVND (reference sequence). The germline V and J ends were trimmed by 5 bases and 2 bases, with 17 bases remaining between them. This CDR3 is 16 amino acids long. The CDR3 DNA is TGTGCCAGTAGTCCCCGACAGCTTAGTTTCACAGATACGCAGTATTTT. As protein: CASSPRQLSFTDTQYF.

In this sample, this clone turned up once. The CDR3 nucleotides read TGTGCCAGCAGCTTAACGGGGCATCTCTCCAGCCAGCCCCAGCATTTT. It translates to CASSLTGHLSSQPQHF. The J gene is TRBJ1-5, the V gene TRBV7-3; D perhaps matches TRBD1 (5 bases). Per the germline V gene, CDR1 is SGHTA and CDR2 is FQGTGA. V shed 0 bases and J shed 7 bases, with 16 bases lying between them. The CDR3 runs to 16 residues.

The rearrangement joins TRBV28 to TRBJ1-5; 8 bases match TRBD1. CDR1 is MDHEN, CDR2 SYDVKM, per germline. This CDR3 comprises 18 residues. The junction had 13 bases not matched to a gene; V was cut back by 6 bases and J by 0 bases. CDR3 DNA sequence: TGTGCCAGCAGAACCGGGACAGGAGGGCCCTATAGCAATCAGCCCCAGCATTTT. Amino acids: CASRTGTGGPYSNQPQHF.

The CDR3 region has the DNA TGTGCCAGCAGCTTGGGGTGGCTAGCGGGCGAACACAATGAGCAGTTCTTC. Amino acids: CASSLGWLAGEHNEQFF. This sequence joins TRBV5-8 and TRBJ2-1, with TRBD2 identical over 8 bases. V gave up 0 bases and J gave up 5 bases; unmatched junction bases: 10. CDR1 is SGHTS, CDR2 YDEGEE, per germline. This CDR3 spans 17 amino acids.

This chain links TRBV7-9 with TRBJ2-5; 7 bases align to TRBD2. The germline V gene encodes CDR1 SEHNR and CDR2 FQNEAQ (reference sequence). The CDR3 loop spans 19 amino acids. V shed 5 bases and J 5 bases; nucleotides not matched to a gene: 23. CDR3 bases: TGTGCCAGCAGCCCTAGACTTAGTCCGAGACTAGCTGATCGGGAGACCCAGTACTTC. As protein: CASSPRLSPRLADRETQYF. Full variable domain (missing parts from reference TRBV7-9 and TRBJ2-5): DTGVSQNPRHKITKRGQNVTFRCDPISEHNRLYWYRQTLGQGPEFLTYFQNEAQLEKSRLLSDRFSAERPKGSFSTLEIQRTEQGDSAMYLCASSPRLSPRLADRETQYFGPGTRLLVL.

The chain recombines TRBV15 with TRBJ1-2, with D uncertain. In germline, CDR1 is LNHNV, CDR2 YYDKDF (reference sequence). This CDR3 is 15 amino acids long. Trimming removed 0 bases from V and 1 base from J, with 9 bases in between. Written as DNA, the CDR3 is TGTGCCACCAGCAGAGATCGCGGAAGTAACTATGGCTACACCTTC. This encodes CATSRDRGSNYGYTF.

The genes are TRBV5-1 and TRBJ2-3, with D uncertain. CDR1 and CDR2 from the germline V gene are SGHRS and YFSETQ. This CDR3 comprises 12 residues. The V end was cut by 2 bases, the J end by 0 bases, with 1 base between. CDR3 coding DNA: TGCGCCAGCAGCTTAAGCACAGATACGCAGTATTTT. Protein product: CASSLSTDTQYF.

This CDR3 reads CASSPGTGEETQYF. Here the CDR3 DNA reads TGTGCCAGCTCACCGGGGACAGGGGAAGAGACCCAGTACTTC. The J gene is TRBJ2-5, the V gene TRBV18; 10 bases align to TRBD1. V gave up 3 bases and J gave up 3 bases; unmatched junction bases: 1. The germline V gene encodes CDR1 KGHSH and CDR2 LQKENI. This CDR3 spans 14 amino acids.

The chain recombines TRBV5-1 with TRBJ2-3; a possible D gene is TRBD2 (6 bases). The CDR3 has 16 amino acids. Trimming pared 4 bases from V and 4 bases from J, leaving 19 bases between. Germline CDR1 is SGHRS and CDR2 is YFSETQ. The CDR3 reads CASSPLATWTADTQYF. The CDR3 DNA follows: TGCGCCAGCAGCCCTCTAGCGACGTGGACCGCAGATACGCAGTATTTT.

The chain links TRBV19 to TRBJ1-6; 7 bases align to TRBD1. With 7 bases clipped from V and 7 bases from J, the junction kept 7 bases outside the gene matches. Germline assignment: CDR1 LNHDA and CDR2 SQIVND (reference sequence). The CDR3 is 14 amino acids. The CDR3 region has the DNA TGTGCCAGTAACCTCGGGACAGCGAATTCACCCCTCCACTTT. Translation gives CASNLGTANSPLHF.

J is TRBJ2-5 and V is TRBV6-1; no clear D gene. The CDR3 contains 12 residues. The germline V and J ends were trimmed by 5 bases and 4 bases, with 8 bases remaining between them. The germline V gene has CDR1 MNHNS and CDR2 SASEGT. The CDR3 is CASSLLAETQYF. CDR3 bases: TGTGCCAGCAGTCTGTTAGCAGAGACCCAGTACTTC.